The sequence of this TCR beta chain was determined in a study of T cell repertoires in cytomegalovirus infection. Study details: TCR beta signatures that were public indicated CMV infection and matching HLA type.

This clonotype was seen repeatedly, ten times or more. Its target is not known. Per the germline V gene, CDR1 is SGHVS and CDR2 is FNYEAQ. The CDR3 is 14 amino acids. V was clipped by 1 base and J by 6 bases, with 10 bases between them. TCRdb used MiXCR to reprocess the reads, holding one entry per CDR3 protein. The data show about 900,000 distinct CDR3 sequences, roughly a third seen once. General observations from the study: The study found HLA-C-restricted CMV-specific TCR beta clonotypes dominating the ex vivo response.

This receptor was taken from a human donor in good health (CMV status not recorded). Some clones in this sample may be carry-over from other donors' samples. This sample comprised cultured CD8+ T cells from PBMCs, obtained from culture after CMV antigen stimulation. The chain employs TRBV7-6 and TRBJ2-1; maybe TRBD1 (5 bases). DNA for the CDR3: TGTGCCAGCAGCTTAGGGGGCAGAATCAATGAGCAGTTCTTC. This encodes CASSLGGRINEQFF.